The next 13 T cell receptor beta chains were all read from a single sample in a study of CD8 T cell repertoires and HIV-1 epitope variants. Antigens of these TCRs are unknown. Measured with immunoSEQ multiplex PCR; TCRdb has only the in-frame clones, and not every one. The data show 4,500 to 6,000 clones, 65% to 70% seen once. Source material: cultured CD8+ T cells derived from PBMCs. The receptors come from a male donor with HIV.

V is TRBV9 and J is TRBJ2-2; D gene unclear. Looked up from germline, CDR1 is SGDLS and CDR2 is YYNGEE. Trimming took 0 bases from V and 9 from J, leaving 15 bases between them. The CDR3 extends over 15 amino acids. DNA for the CDR3: TGTGCCAGCAGCGTAGACTATTCTCTCGAATGGGAGCTGTTTTTT. Translated, it gives CASSVDYSLEWELFF.

The chain recombines TRBV4-2 with TRBJ2-7, with TRBD1 matching 10 bases. The CDR3 is 15 amino acids. Trimming cost V 0 bases and J 3 bases; bases outside gene matches: 2. The germline CDR1 and CDR2 sequences are LGHNA and YNFKEQ. CDR3 in amino acids: CASSQEGQGNYEQYF. CDR3 sequence (DNA): TGTGCCAGCAGCCAAGAGGGACAGGGGAACTACGAGCAGTACTTC.

The CDR3 DNA reads TGTGCCAGCAGTGAAGGTCGGGGGCTACTGAATGAAAAACTGTTTTTT. As protein: CASSEGRGLLNEKLFF. The V gene is TRBV25-1, the J gene TRBJ1-4; D may be TRBD1 (6 bases). Trimming removed 2 bases at V and 5 bases at J, with 15 bases between. This CDR3 has 16 amino acids. Germline values: CDR1 MGHDK, CDR2 SYGVNS.

This sequence joins TRBV5-4 and TRBJ1-1; D is possibly TRBD1 (5 bases). Trimming took 0 bases from V and 4 from J, leaving 7 bases between them. The CDR3 covers 13 residues. Looked up from germline, CDR1 is SGHNT and CDR2 is YYREEE (reference sequence). CDR3 protein: CASSLAGSTEAFF. The CDR3 nucleotides read TGTGCCAGCAGCTTGGCAGGGAGCACTGAAGCTTTCTTT.

This chain links TRBV2 with TRBJ2-1; no reliable D call. CDR1 SNHLY and CDR2 FYNNEI come from the germline V gene. Between the trimmed V and J ends, which lost 1 base and 2 bases, there was a span of 9 bases. The CDR3 covers 15 residues. The CDR3 DNA reads TGTGCCAGCAGTGAAGACAGACAAGCCTACAATGAGCAGTTCTTC. Translating gives CASSEDRQAYNEQFF.

The chain employs TRBV6-1 and TRBJ2-6; D ambiguous. The CDR3 contains 14 residues. Trimming took 5 bases from V and 0 from J, leaving 5 bases between them. CDR1 MNHNS and CDR2 SASEGT come from the germline V gene. CDR3 protein: CASSFYSGANVLTF. The DNA for the CDR3 is TGTGCCAGCAGTTTCTACTCTGGGGCCAACGTCCTGACTTTC.

CDR3 bases: TGTGCCAGCAGTTACGGAGAACACCTGAACACTGAAGCTTTCTTT. Translated: CASSYGEHLNTEAFF. The chain recombines TRBV28 with TRBJ1-1; D is undetermined. V was cut by 4 bases and J by 0 bases, with 12 bases left in between. The germline gives CDR1 MDHEN, CDR2 SYDVKM. The CDR3 runs to 15 residues.

This sequence joins TRBV9 and TRBJ1-5; TRBD1 agrees at 9 bases. This CDR3 has 16 residues. The germline gives CDR1 SGDLS, CDR2 YYNGEE. Germline trimming cut 0 bases from V and 6 bases from J; bases unmatched to any gene: 7. CDR3: CASSVDSTGGGQPQHF. In nucleotides, the CDR3 is TGTGCCAGCAGCGTAGATTCGACAGGGGGAGGTCAGCCCCAGCATTTT.

The chain is built from TRBV7-9 and TRBJ2-7; D gene ambiguous. The germline V gene encodes CDR1 SEHNR and CDR2 FQNEAQ (reference sequence). This CDR3 is built from 15 residues. Between the trimmed V and J ends, which lost 4 bases and 5 bases, there was a span of 18 bases. CDR3 loop: CASSSPGRTADEQYF. As DNA, the CDR3 is TGTGCCAGCAGCTCACCAGGACGCACGGCCGACGAGCAGTACTTC.

The rearrangement uses TRBV28 and TRBJ1-1; no reliable D call. V lost 3 bases and J 1 base, leaving 6 bases between the germline ends. This CDR3 comprises 13 residues. Germline V lookup: CDR1 MDHEN, CDR2 SYDVKM. CDR3 nucleotide sequence: TGTGCCAGCAGTTTGACACCGAACACTGAAGCTTTCTTT. Translating it yields CASSLTPNTEAFF. The full variable domain, with the rest looked up from reference TRBV28 and TRBJ1-1, is DVKVTQSSRYLVKRTGEKVFLECVQDMDHENMFWYRQDPGLGLRLIYFSYDVKMKEKGDIPEGYSVSREKKERFSLILESASTNQTSMYLCASSLTPNTEAFFGQGTRLTVV.

The chain carries TRBV28 and TRBJ2-5; no clear D. The CDR3 loop spans 13 amino acids. Germline-derived CDR1 and CDR2 are MDHEN and SYDVKM. Trimming cost V 3 bases and J 5 bases, with 10 bases left between them. The CDR3 sequence: CASSFKVGETQYF. CDR3 in DNA: TGTGCCAGCAGTTTTAAGGTGGGGGAGACCCAGTACTTC.

J is TRBJ2-2 and V is TRBV27; tentative D call: TRBD1 (5 bases). Trimming stripped 6 bases from V and 7 bases from J, with 24 bases between. The CDR3 consists of 17 residues. Germline V lookup: CDR1 MNHEY, CDR2 SMNVEV (reference sequence). In DNA, the CDR3 is TGTGCCAGCAGCCTCTCCCTTGCGGTGGGTAGGGGCGGGGAGCTGTTTTTT. It yields the protein CASSLSLAVGRGGELFF.

CDR3 DNA sequence: TGTGCCTGGAGTCCCGTCCAGGGCGGATCTTTCTTT. Translation: CAWSPVQGGSFF. This rearrangement joins TRBV30 to TRBJ1-1; D is possibly TRBD1 (5 bases). Per the germline V gene, CDR1 is GTSNPN and CDR2 is SVGIG (reference sequence). The CDR3 is made up of 12 amino acids. With 2 bases removed from V and 12 bases from J, the gap between germline ends came to 16 bases. The variable domain in full, completed from reference TRBV30 and TRBJ1-1, reads SQTIHQWPATLVQPVGSPLSLECTVEGTSNPNLYWYRQAAGRGLQLLFYSVGIGQISSEVPQNLSASRPQDRQFILSSKKLLLSDSGFYLCAWSPVQGGSFFGQGTRLTVV.